This TCR beta chain was observed in a study of Ad26.COV2.S vaccination and SARS-CoV-2 variants. Study findings and constraints: Vaccine recipients showed a spike-specific TCR breadth that was higher than in placebo recipients. Total T cell responses, in the TCR breadth and depth analyses, may have been underestimated. Comparability of non-spike TCR breadth was observed across vaccine and placebo recipients.

The CDR3 has 14 residues. V lost 1 base to trimming and J lost 8 bases, with 14 bases between them. Germline V gene lookup returns CDR1 SQVTM and CDR2 ANQGSEA. Worth noting for this clone: Its target is not known.

Sample treatment: roughly 20 received Ad26.COV2.S at low or high dose, single or two shots; roughly 5 received placebo; per-sample allocation not given. Each sample was drawn 63 days after the first injection (of vaccine or placebo). Sequencing was performed with immunoSEQ multiplex PCR; in TCRdb, only in-frame clones are kept and a portion is missing. The repertoire holds some 300,000 clones, with just under 85% as singletons. The source material was peripheral blood, sampled in a trial of Ad26.COV2.S vaccine versus placebo. The rearrangement joins TRBV29-1 to TRBJ1-4; D is undetermined. The origin of this receptor is a person between 18 and 60 years old who received the Ad26.COV2.S COVID-19 vaccine or a placebo. CDR3: CSVEVAGIREKLFF. CDR3 in DNA: TGCAGCGTTGAAGTCGCGGGGATACGGGAAAAACTGTTTTTT.